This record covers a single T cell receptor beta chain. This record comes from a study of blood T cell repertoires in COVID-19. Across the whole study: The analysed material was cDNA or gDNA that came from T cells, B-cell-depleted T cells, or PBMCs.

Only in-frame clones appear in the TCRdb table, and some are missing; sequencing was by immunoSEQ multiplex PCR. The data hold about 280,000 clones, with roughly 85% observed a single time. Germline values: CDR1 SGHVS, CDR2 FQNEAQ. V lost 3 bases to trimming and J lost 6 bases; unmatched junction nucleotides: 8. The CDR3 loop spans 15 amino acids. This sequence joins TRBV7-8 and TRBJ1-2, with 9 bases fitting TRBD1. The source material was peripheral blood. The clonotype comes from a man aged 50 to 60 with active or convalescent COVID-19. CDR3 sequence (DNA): TGTGCCAGCAGCTTCGGGACAGGGAGGTTTGATGGCTACACCTTC. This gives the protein CASSFGTGRFDGYTF.